The rows below give T cell receptor beta chains drawn from one sample of a study of OX40 agonist ivuxolimab in advanced cancers. Generated by immunoSEQ multiplex PCR, the TCRdb table keeps only in-frame clones and is missing some. The sample has 6,500 to 7,000 clones; approximately 78% are singletons. The sample was CD4+ or CD8+ T cells sorted from blood, taken in a trial of the OX40 agonist ivuxolimab. The receptors come from an adult with an advanced solid tumor such as melanoma, head and neck, liver or kidney cancer. Both conserved end residues are part of each CDR3. The order of the fields is J gene, V gene, D gene, clone size, CDR3 DNA, CDR3 protein. D genes are given only for firm matches. Clone size is given for some rows only: seen once, a few or many times, or a class if the clone is expanded.

J gene: TRBJ2-1
V gene: TRBV7-3
D gene: TRBD2
clone size: NA
CDR3 DNA: TGTGCCAGCAGCTTATCAGGGACTAAGGCTAATGAGCAGTTCTTC
CDR3 protein: CASSLSGTKANEQFF

J gene: TRBJ2-2
V gene: TRBV2
D gene: NA
clone size: NA
CDR3 DNA: TGTGCCAGCAGTGAAGTGTGGGCGGGCACCGGGGAGCTGTTTTTT
CDR3 protein: CASSEVWAGTGELFF

J gene: TRBJ2-1
V gene: TRBV5-5
D gene: NA
clone size: NA
CDR3 DNA: TGTGCCAGCAGCTGGGGAGGAGAGTGGGATGAGCAGTTCTTC
CDR3 protein: CASSWGGEWDEQFF

J gene: TRBJ2-5
V gene: TRBV4-1
D gene: NA
clone size: once
CDR3 DNA: TGCGCCAGCAGCCAAGCCTTCCCAGGGGCGGAGACCCAGTACTTC
CDR3 protein: CASSQAFPGAETQYF

J gene: TRBJ2-3
V gene: TRBV4-1
D gene: TRBD2
clone size: NA
CDR3 DNA: TGCGCCAGCAGCCAAGGCCTAGCGGGGGCCCCCGCAGGAACGCAGTATTTT
CDR3 protein: CASSQGLAGAPAGTQYF

J gene: TRBJ1-1
V gene: TRBV2
D gene: NA
clone size: NA
CDR3 DNA: TGTGCCAGCAGTTTCCGCCGGACAGTGAACACTGAAGCTTTCTTT
CDR3 protein: CASSFRRTVNTEAFF

J gene: TRBJ1-5
V gene: TRBV14
D gene: NA
clone size: NA
CDR3 DNA: TGTGCCAGCAGTCAAGGGAACAGGGCTTTCCGTAATATGAAGCATTTT
CDR3 protein: CASSQGNRAFRNMKHF

J gene: TRBJ2-2
V gene: TRBV19
D gene: NA
clone size: NA
CDR3 DNA: TGTGCCAGTAGTTCCGCGACCGGGGAGCTGTTTTTT
CDR3 protein: CASSSATGELFF

J gene: TRBJ1-5
V gene: TRBV10-3
D gene: NA
clone size: NA
CDR3 DNA: TGTGCCAGCAGACGGACAGCGAGCAATCAGCCCCAGCATTTT
CDR3 protein: CASRRTASNQPQHF

J gene: TRBJ1-2
V gene: TRBV25-1
D gene: NA
clone size: NA
CDR3 DNA: TGTGCCAGCGGAGGAGGAGGGGATGGCTACACCTTC
CDR3 protein: CASGGGGDGYTF

J gene: TRBJ1-4
V gene: TRBV4-2
D gene: NA
clone size: NA
CDR3 DNA: TGTGCCAGCAGCCAAGATGGAGTGGCTAATGAAAAACTGTTTTTT
CDR3 protein: CASSQDGVANEKLFF

J gene: TRBJ2-6
V gene: TRBV6-6
D gene: NA
clone size: NA
CDR3 DNA: TGTGCCAGCAGTCGTAAACTAGGTGGGAACAAAGTCGGGACTTTC
CDR3 protein: CASSRKLGGNKVGTF

J gene: TRBJ1-1
V gene: TRBV19
D gene: TRBD1
clone size: NA
CDR3 DNA: TGTGCCAGTAGTACAATCCCTACGACAGGGGGCAAGAACACTGAAGCTTTCTTT
CDR3 protein: CASSTIPTTGGKNTEAFF

J gene: TRBJ2-3
V gene: TRBV4-3
D gene: NA
clone size: NA
CDR3 DNA: TGCGCCAGCAGCCAAGTCCTTATGGCTACGCAGTATTTT
CDR3 protein: CASSQVLMATQYF

J gene: TRBJ1-1
V gene: TRBV25-1
D gene: TRBD1
clone size: few
CDR3 DNA: TGTGCCAGCAGTAATTCCCGGGACAGGGAAAGGAACACTGAAGCTTTCTTT
CDR3 protein: CASSNSRDRERNTEAFF

J gene: TRBJ1-6
V gene: TRBV6-6
D gene: TRBD1
clone size: NA
CDR3 DNA: TGTGCCAGCGGCAGGGGGACGGTCGAACCCCTCCACTTT
CDR3 protein: CASGRGTVEPLHF

J gene: TRBJ2-2
V gene: TRBV9
D gene: NA
clone size: NA
CDR3 DNA: TGTGCCAGCAGCGCGGGTAGAGGGCAGGAAAGCACCGGGGAGCTGTTTTTT
CDR3 protein: CASSAGRGQESTGELFF

J gene: TRBJ1-2
V gene: TRBV6-5
D gene: TRBD1
clone size: medium-sized
CDR3 DNA: TGTGCCAGCAGTGGGACAGGATTCAACTATGGCTACACCTTC
CDR3 protein: CASSGTGFNYGYTF

J gene: TRBJ1-6
V gene: TRBV5-6
D gene: NA
clone size: NA
CDR3 DNA: TGTGCCAGCAGCAAGGTATGGACGGATTATAATTCACCCCTCCACTTT
CDR3 protein: CASSKVWTDYNSPLHF

J gene: TRBJ1-2
V gene: TRBV27
D gene: NA
clone size: medium-sized
CDR3 DNA: TGTGCCAGCAAGGTCCCCGGACGGGATGGCTACACCTTC
CDR3 protein: CASKVPGRDGYTF

J gene: TRBJ2-7
V gene: TRBV4-1
D gene: TRBD2
clone size: once
CDR3 DNA: TGCGCCAGCAGCCAAGAGGCGGGGGGTACCTACGAGCAGTACTTC
CDR3 protein: CASSQEAGGTYEQYF

J gene: TRBJ1-5
V gene: TRBV1
D gene: NA
clone size: NA
CDR3 DNA: TGCACCAGCAGCCAACTTTTACGGGGATTCGATTATCAGCCCCAGCATTTT
CDR3 protein: CTSSQLLRGFDYQPQHF

J gene: TRBJ2-3
V gene: TRBV21-1
D gene: NA
clone size: NA
CDR3 DNA: TGTGCCAGCAGCAGTCGCCCCGGGACAGGGGGGCTGTTTCCCCCCCTAGATACGCAGTATTTT
CDR3 protein: CASSSRPGTGGLFPPLDTQYF

J gene: TRBJ1-2
V gene: TRBV27
D gene: NA
clone size: NA
CDR3 DNA: TGTGCCAGCAGTTTATCAGGGGTCTCCTATGGCTACACCTTC
CDR3 protein: CASSLSGVSYGYTF

J gene: TRBJ2-4
V gene: TRBV6-8
D gene: NA
clone size: NA
CDR3 DNA: TGTGCCAGCAGTTACTCGAAGGGCAAAAACATTCAGTACTTC
CDR3 protein: CASSYSKGKNIQYF

J gene: TRBJ2-7
V gene: TRBV5-1
D gene: TRBD2
clone size: NA
CDR3 DNA: TGCGCCAGCAGCTTGGCCCCTAGCGGGGAAGGGCAGTACTTC
CDR3 protein: CASSLAPSGEGQYF

J gene: TRBJ1-4
V gene: TRBV5-6
D gene: NA
clone size: once
CDR3 DNA: TGTGCCAGCAGCTTCCCGGGAACAACTAATGAAAAACTGTTTTTT
CDR3 protein: CASSFPGTTNEKLFF

J gene: TRBJ1-3
V gene: TRBV2
D gene: NA
clone size: NA
CDR3 DNA: TGTGCCAGCATGGGGGGCTCTGGAAACACCATATATTTT
CDR3 protein: CASMGGSGNTIYF

J gene: TRBJ1-2
V gene: TRBV19
D gene: NA
clone size: few
CDR3 DNA: TGTGCCAGTAGGAGGGAGGTTAACTATGGCTACACCTTC
CDR3 protein: CASRREVNYGYTF

J gene: TRBJ1-5
V gene: TRBV5-5
D gene: NA
clone size: NA
CDR3 DNA: TGTGCCAGCAGCTTGTCTGTCAGGGTCGGGGGCAATCAGCCCCAGCATTTT
CDR3 protein: CASSLSVRVGGNQPQHF

J gene: TRBJ2-3
V gene: TRBV2
D gene: TRBD1
clone size: NA
CDR3 DNA: TGTGCCAGCGCCGTAGGTCCGCAGCCGGGGACAGTGGGCACAGATACGCAGTATTTT
CDR3 protein: CASAVGPQPGTVGTDTQYF

J gene: TRBJ1-2
V gene: TRBV7-6
D gene: TRBD1
clone size: NA
CDR3 DNA: TGTGCCAGCAGCTCTTACAGCGGACAGGGGGATGGCTACACCTTC
CDR3 protein: CASSSYSGQGDGYTF

J gene: TRBJ1-2
V gene: TRBV9
D gene: TRBD1
clone size: few
CDR3 DNA: TGTGCCAGCAGCGTGACAGGGGGCCCGTCCTATGGCTACACCTTC
CDR3 protein: CASSVTGGPSYGYTF

J gene: TRBJ2-3
V gene: TRBV7-9
D gene: NA
clone size: NA
CDR3 DNA: TGTGCCAGCAGCCCAAATCCGGGACTTGGGAAAGATACGCAGTATTTT
CDR3 protein: CASSPNPGLGKDTQYF

J gene: TRBJ1-5
V gene: TRBV27
D gene: NA
clone size: NA
CDR3 DNA: TGTGCCAGCAGTTATGACACGTATCAGCCCCAGCATTTT
CDR3 protein: CASSYDTYQPQHF

J gene: TRBJ2-1
V gene: TRBV18
D gene: TRBD2
clone size: NA
CDR3 DNA: TGTGCCAGCTCTCGCTACTCCCTAGCGGATAGTTACAATGAGCAGTTCTTC
CDR3 protein: CASSRYSLADSYNEQFF

J gene: TRBJ1-1
V gene: TRBV12-5
D gene: TRBD1
clone size: NA
CDR3 DNA: TGTGCTAGTGGTTTCGGGACAGGGGTGAACACTGAAGCTTTCTTT
CDR3 protein: CASGFGTGVNTEAFF

J gene: TRBJ1-3
V gene: TRBV27
D gene: TRBD1
clone size: NA
CDR3 DNA: TGTGCCAGCAGTTTTCTAGGACAGGGGAACACCATATATTTT
CDR3 protein: CASSFLGQGNTIYF

J gene: TRBJ2-2
V gene: TRBV25-1
D gene: NA
clone size: NA
CDR3 DNA: TGTGCCAGCAGTGGCTCTTGGGGGCTGTTTTTT
CDR3 protein: CASSGSWGLFF

J gene: TRBJ1-1
V gene: TRBV6-6
D gene: NA
clone size: NA
CDR3 DNA: TGTGCCAGCACCACGGATTCCCCCTTCATGAACACTGAAGCTTTCTTT
CDR3 protein: CASTTDSPFMNTEAFF

J gene: TRBJ2-7
V gene: TRBV27
D gene: TRBD1
clone size: NA
CDR3 DNA: TGTGCCAGCCGACAGGGTTTGGGTGAGCAGTACTTC
CDR3 protein: CASRQGLGEQYF

J gene: TRBJ2-1
V gene: TRBV6-5
D gene: TRBD2
clone size: NA
CDR3 DNA: TGTGCCAGCAGTTACCCGACTAGCGGGGAGGGCAATGAGCAGTTCTTC
CDR3 protein: CASSYPTSGEGNEQFF

J gene: TRBJ2-3
V gene: TRBV6-4
D gene: TRBD1
clone size: NA
CDR3 DNA: TGTGCCAGCAGCCTGACAGGGGGCGTCTTCACAGATACGCAGTATTTT
CDR3 protein: CASSLTGGVFTDTQYF

J gene: TRBJ1-5
V gene: TRBV7-8
D gene: NA
clone size: once
CDR3 DNA: TGTGCCAGCAGCTCTGGACAGAGCCAGCCCCAGCATTTT
CDR3 protein: CASSSGQSQPQHF

J gene: TRBJ1-2
V gene: TRBV9
D gene: NA
clone size: NA
CDR3 DNA: TGTGCCAGCAATCGGGGGCACAGCGATGGCTACACCTTC
CDR3 protein: CASNRGHSDGYTF

J gene: TRBJ2-7
V gene: TRBV11-2
D gene: TRBD1
clone size: NA
CDR3 DNA: TGTGCCAGCAGCCTACACTACACAGGGGAAAGCTCCTACGAGCAGTACTTC
CDR3 protein: CASSLHYTGESSYEQYF

J gene: TRBJ2-3
V gene: TRBV2
D gene: TRBD2
clone size: few
CDR3 DNA: TGTGCCAGCAGTGGGACTAGCGGGGAGTCGTTAGATACGCAGTATTTT
CDR3 protein: CASSGTSGESLDTQYF

J gene: TRBJ2-1
V gene: TRBV15
D gene: NA
clone size: NA
CDR3 DNA: TGTGCCACCAGCTATGATGACAGCTACAATGAGCAGTTCTTC
CDR3 protein: CATSYDDSYNEQFF

J gene: TRBJ2-3
V gene: TRBV27
D gene: TRBD2
clone size: once
CDR3 DNA: TGTGCCAGCAGGGTCCGGGGCGGGGGAAGCACAGATACGCAGTATTTT
CDR3 protein: CASRVRGGGSTDTQYF

J gene: TRBJ1-1
V gene: TRBV25-1
D gene: NA
clone size: medium-sized
CDR3 DNA: TGTGCCAGCAGTAGGAAGAGCGCCCTAGGTTTGTACACTGAAGCTTTCTTT
CDR3 protein: CASSRKSALGLYTEAFF

J gene: TRBJ2-3
V gene: TRBV4-1
D gene: TRBD2
clone size: NA
CDR3 DNA: TGCGCCAGCAGCCCGATTACTAGCGGGGGGGCCATAGAGAGAGATACGCAGTATTTT
CDR3 protein: CASSPITSGGAIERDTQYF

J gene: TRBJ2-3
V gene: TRBV9
D gene: TRBD2
clone size: NA
CDR3 DNA: TGTGCCAGCCGCGGGGGGGCCGAAGATACGCAGTATTTT
CDR3 protein: CASRGGAEDTQYF

J gene: TRBJ1-6
V gene: TRBV10-2
D gene: NA
clone size: NA
CDR3 DNA: TGCGCCAGCAGTGAGATGGCAGTTTCACCCCTCCACTTT
CDR3 protein: CASSEMAVSPLHF

J gene: TRBJ2-3
V gene: TRBV7-9
D gene: TRBD2
clone size: once
CDR3 DNA: TGTGCCAGCGAGCCACCGCGGGGGGGCCCCACAGATACGCAGTATTTT
CDR3 protein: CASEPPRGGPTDTQYF

J gene: TRBJ2-7
V gene: TRBV11-1
D gene: NA
clone size: NA
CDR3 DNA: TGTGCCAGCAGCGGACATGCCTGGTCCTCCTACGAGCAGTACTTC
CDR3 protein: CASSGHAWSSYEQYF